This T cell receptor beta chain was obtained from a study of somatic mutations in cytotoxic T cells in rheumatoid arthritis. V was pared by 9 bases and J by 1 base, with 16 bases between. The germline gives CDR1 LNHDA, CDR2 SQIVND (reference sequence). This CDR3 is 15 amino acids long. A single count supports this clone. Libraries were prepared by immunoSEQ multiplex PCR; TCRdb keeps only in-frame clonotypes and omits some of them. The sample comprises approximately 15,000 clones, roughly 73% of which are singletons, and roughly 15% rests with the top ten. J is TRBJ1-3 and V is TRBV19; the D is unclear. Sequences were obtained from CD8+ T cells sorted from blood. The TCR was taken from an adult with rheumatoid arthritis. The CDR3 DNA sequence: TGTGCCAGCAAGGGCCGCGGAGTTTCTGGAAACACCATATATTTT. Its protein is CASKGRGVSGNTIYF.